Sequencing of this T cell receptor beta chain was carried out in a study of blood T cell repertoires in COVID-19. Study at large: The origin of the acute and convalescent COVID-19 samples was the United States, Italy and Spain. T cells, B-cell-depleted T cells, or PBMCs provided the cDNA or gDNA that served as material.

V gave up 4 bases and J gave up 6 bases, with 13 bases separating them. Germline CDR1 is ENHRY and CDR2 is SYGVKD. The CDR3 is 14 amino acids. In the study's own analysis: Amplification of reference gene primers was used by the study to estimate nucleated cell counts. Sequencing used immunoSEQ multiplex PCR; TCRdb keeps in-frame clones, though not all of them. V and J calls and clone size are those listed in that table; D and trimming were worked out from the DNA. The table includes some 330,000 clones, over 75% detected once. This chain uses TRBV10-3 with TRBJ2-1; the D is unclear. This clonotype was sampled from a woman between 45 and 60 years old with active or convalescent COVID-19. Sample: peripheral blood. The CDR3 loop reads CAISGAGTANEQFF. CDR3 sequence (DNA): TGTGCCATCAGTGGGGCCGGAACAGCCAATGAGCAGTTCTTC.